The entry that follows covers one T cell receptor (beta chain) sequence. Its antigen remains unknown. This sample was taken from a study of T cell clonotyping in hematopoietic cell transplantation. Findings and caveats of the study: Few recipient clonotypes overlapped donors; over 95% were de novo at given depth.

CDR3 length equals 15 residues. Germline lookup yields CDR1 MDHEN and CDR2 SYDVKM. Trimming stripped 5 bases from V and 5 bases from J, with 18 bases between. This table comes from immunoSEQ multiplex PCR, and its TCRdb copy is limited to in-frame clones, with some not included. The table records approximately 44,000 clones, around 94% of them present only once. The TCR sequence derives from a woman between 50 and 59 years old in good health. Some clones in this sample may be carry-over from other donors' samples. The rearrangement links TRBV28 to TRBJ1-1; a weak D match, TRBD1 (5 bases). Sequencing was done on a sample of peripheral blood mononuclear cells. The CDR3 loop reads CASSEHEGVGTEAFF. CDR3 sequence (DNA): TGTGCCAGCAGTGAGCACGAAGGGGTAGGAACTGAAGCTTTCTTT.